What follows are 3 T cell receptor beta chains derived from one specimen sequenced in a study of T-cell reconstitution after alpha-beta-depleted transplantation in children (dated by TCRdb to 2015 to 2016). Library generation was performed with PCR. For sequencing, an Illumina HiSeq 2500 was employed. Molecular barcoding was employed in the preparation of TCR libraries, with unique molecular identifiers being used to normalize TCRbeta repertoire quantification. In TCRdb, the public reads were trimmed at Q25 with fastp and aligned with MiXCR, with productive beta chains retained. Rows are combined by CDR3 protein, so each entry shows the most common genes and DNA. This sample comprises nearly 400,000 distinct CDR3 sequences, roughly 20% of them detected only once. Jointly, the top ten make up approximately 3.9% of the sample. The sample consisted of PBMCs from the stem cell graft donor, taken from the stem cell graft. The receptors were gathered from a human donor who donated a stem cell graft to a child with acute myeloid leukemia.

Only one count was recorded for this clonotype. V usage is TRBV27 and J usage is TRBJ1-1; D gene uncertain. In germline, CDR1 is MNHEY, CDR2 SMNVEV (reference sequence). V shed 6 bases and J shed 4 bases, with 15 bases lying between them. The CDR3 spans 14 residues. The CDR3 nucleotides are TGTGCCAGCAGCGAGGCGGTTTGGAGCACTGAAGCTTTCTTT. Amino acid sequence: CASSEAVWSTEAFF.

V and J are TRBV12-3 or TRBV12-4 and TRBJ2-7; D is possibly TRBD1 (6 bases). V gave up 5 bases and J gave up 6 bases, with 17 bases separating them. This CDR3 region has 14 residues. CDR3 in amino acids: CASSLQGFSGEQYF. CDR3 bases: TGTGCCAGCAGTCTACAGGGATTTTCGGGCGAGCAGTACTTC.

This chain connects TRBV7-9 to TRBJ2-7, with 8 bases lining up with TRBD1. Germline assignment: CDR1 SEHNR and CDR2 FQNEAQ (reference sequence). The CDR3 spans 17 residues. V lost 1 base to trimming and J lost 1 base; unmatched junction nucleotides: 9. The CDR3 loop is CASSLGRQGPESYEQYF. CDR3 in DNA: TGTGCCAGCAGCTTAGGTCGACAGGGGCCGGAATCCTACGAGCAGTACTTC.